Listed here are 15 T cell receptor beta chains from one sample, sequenced in a study of blood T cell repertoires in COVID-19. Sequencing was performed with immunoSEQ multiplex PCR; in TCRdb, only in-frame clones are kept and a portion is missing. The sample records over 200,000 clones, 81% being singletons. Material for sequencing was peripheral blood. The source is an elderly woman with acute or convalescent COVID-19.

The rearrangement uses TRBV5-1 and TRBJ2-7, with 7 positions matching TRBD2. The ends lost 4 bases at V and 6 bases at J; junction bases unmatched: 7. Per germline, CDR1 SGHRS and CDR2 YFSETQ. The CDR3 runs 13 residues. CDR3 bases: TGCGCCAGCAGCGACGGGGGGTTTGGCGAGCAGTACTTC. It yields the protein CASSDGGFGEQYF.

V gene TRBV10-2 combines with J gene TRBJ1-1, with no clear D. Germline V gene lookup returns CDR1 WSHSY and CDR2 SAAADI. Trimming left V 8 bases short and J 1 base short, with 5 bases between. This CDR3 contains 11 residues. The CDR3 spells CASLKNTEAFF. CDR3 nucleotide sequence: TGCGCCAGCTTAAAGAACACTGAAGCTTTCTTT.

This rearrangement joins TRBV7-9 to TRBJ1-3, with D uncertain. The CDR3 contains 17 residues. The germline CDR1 and CDR2 sequences are SEHNR and FQNEAQ (reference sequence). V was clipped by 0 bases and J by 0 bases, with 12 bases between them. Written as DNA, the CDR3 is TGTGCCAGCAGCTTAGCCAGTCCGGGTAACTCTGGAAACACCATATATTTT. This codes for CASSLASPGNSGNTIYF.

The count of this clone is one. The rearrangement joins TRBV6-1 to TRBJ2-3; a weak D match, TRBD2 (5 bases). The germline V and J ends were trimmed by 1 base and 6 bases, with 17 bases remaining between them. The CDR3 is 16 amino acids. Germline CDR1 reads MNHNS; CDR2 reads SASEGT. Written as DNA, the CDR3 is TGTGCCAGCAGTGAAGTTCGGGGTGCGGCCATTGATACGCAGTATTTT. Translation gives CASSEVRGAAIDTQYF.

The genes are TRBV7-2 and TRBJ2-1; 16 nucleotides match TRBD2. V dropped 5 bases and J dropped 0; count of bases not matched to a gene: 4. Germline V lookup: CDR1 SGHTA, CDR2 FQGNSA. This CDR3 contains 18 residues. DNA for the CDR3: TGTGCCAGCAGCAGGGGACTAGCGGGGGGGTCCTCCTACAATGAGCAGTTCTTC. This sequence encodes CASSRGLAGGSSYNEQFF.

The rearrangement uses TRBV15 and TRBJ1-4; D is ambiguous. Trimming left V 0 bases short and J 7 bases short, with 12 bases between. CDR1 LNHNV and CDR2 YYDKDF come from the germline V gene (reference sequence). This CDR3 spans 15 amino acids. CDR3 coding DNA: TGTGCCACCAGCAGAGATCGGAGACCCACTGAAAAACTGTTTTTT. Translation gives CATSRDRRPTEKLFF.

The V call is TRBV7-9, the J call TRBJ2-7; D remains unclear. This CDR3 region has 13 residues. Trimming stripped 7 bases from V and 2 bases from J, with 12 bases between. Germline CDR1 is SEHNR and CDR2 is FQNEAQ (reference sequence). This CDR3 reads CASTPPAAYEQYF. The DNA of the CDR3 is TGTGCCAGCACCCCCCCCGCAGCCTACGAGCAGTACTTC. The full variable domain, in which reference TRBV7-9 and TRBJ2-7 provide the parts outside the CDR3, is DTGVSQNPRHKITKRGQNVTFRCDPISEHNRLYWYRQTLGQGPEFLTYFQNEAQLEKSRLLSDRFSAERPKGSFSTLEIQRTEQGDSAMYLCASTPPAAYEQYFGPGTRLTVT.

This chain joins TRBV11-2 and TRBJ2-7, with TRBD2 identical over 10 bases. The J segment lost 4 bases and the V segment lost 5 bases, leaving 8 bases of the junction unmatched. Per the germline V gene, CDR1 is SGHAT and CDR2 is FQNNGV. The CDR3 is 15 amino acids. CDR3 nucleotides: TGTGCCAGCAGCGGTTCTAGCGGGGGAGATTACGAGCAGTACTTC. It yields the protein CASSGSSGGDYEQYF. Combining the CDR3 with reference TRBV11-2 and TRBJ2-7 gives the whole variable domain EAGVAQSPRYKIIEKRQSVAFWCNPISGHATLYWYQQILGQGPKLLIQFQNNGVVDDSQLPKDRFSAERLKGVDSTLKIQPAKLEDSAVYLCASSGSSGGDYEQYFGPGTRLTVT.

V is TRBV24-1 and J is TRBJ1-3; 8 bases line up with TRBD1. Trimming cost V 3 bases and J 4 bases; bases outside gene matches: 4. Looked up from germline, CDR1 is KGHDR and CDR2 is SFDVKD. The CDR3 runs to 15 residues. DNA for the CDR3: TGTGCCACCAGTGATACCGGACAGGGAGGAAACACCATATATTTT. Residues: CATSDTGQGGNTIYF.

Only a few counts were recorded for this clone. This chain connects TRBV7-9 to TRBJ2-5; unclear D gene. The V gene's germline CDR1 is SEHNR and CDR2 FQNEAQ (reference sequence). The CDR3 extends over 13 amino acids. The V and J ends lost 5 bases and 1 base respectively, with 8 bases between them. The CDR3 DNA follows: TGTGCCAGCAGCCCCCGACTCCAAGAGACCCAGTACTTC. This gives the protein CASSPRLQETQYF.

The J gene is TRBJ2-1, the V gene TRBV7-9, with unresolved D. The CDR3 is 14 amino acids. The ends were cut back, 5 bases at V and 1 base at J, with 9 bases in the middle. Looked up from germline, CDR1 is SEHNR and CDR2 is FQNEAQ (reference sequence). The CDR3 region is CASSLPTSYNEQFF. The CDR3 bases are TGTGCCAGCAGCCTCCCGACTTCCTACAATGAGCAGTTCTTC.

The chain has TRBV2 and TRBJ2-2; 16 bases map to TRBD2. Unmatched junction bases numbered 10, after V lost 6 bases and J lost 6 bases. This CDR3 has 18 residues. Germline V lookup: CDR1 SNHLY, CDR2 FYNNEI. The CDR3 is CASSGPPGLAGGPGELFF. CDR3 bases: TGTGCCAGCAGCGGGCCCCCGGGACTAGCGGGGGGGCCCGGGGAGCTGTTTTTT.

The chain links TRBV3-1 (or the pseudogene TRBV3-2) to TRBJ2-7, with 9 bases lining up with TRBD2. The CDR3 totals 13 residues. The V gene's germline CDR1 is LGHDT and CDR2 YNNKEL (reference sequence). The V and J ends lost 11 bases and 1 base, in that order; junction bases with no gene match: 6. CDR3 sequence (DNA): TGTGCCGCAGCCAGCGGGGGGTCCTACGAGCAGTACTTC. It translates to CAAASGGSYEQYF.

V and J are TRBV18 and TRBJ2-7, with a possible D match to TRBD1 (6 bases). This CDR3 has 15 amino acids. CDR1 is KGHSH and CDR2 is LQKENI in the germline V gene. V lost 6 bases to trimming and J lost 6 bases, with 21 bases between them. DNA for the CDR3: TGTGCCAGCTCCGACCAGGGGACCCGCTCTGGCGAGCAGTACTTC. It encodes CASSDQGTRSGEQYF. Full variable domain (outside the CDR3, taken from reference TRBV18 and TRBJ2-7): NAGVMQNPRHLVRRRGQEARLRCSPMKGHSHVYWYRQLPEEGLKFMVYLQKENIIDESGMPKERFSAEFPKEGPSILRIQQVVRGDSAAYFCASSDQGTRSGEQYFGPGTRLTVT.

The chain recombines TRBV29-1 with TRBJ2-7, with 7 bases fitting TRBD2. V lost 4 bases, J lost 2 bases, and 5 bases stayed unmatched. The CDR3 is 13 residues long. Germline CDR1 is SQVTM and CDR2 is ANQGSEA. The CDR3 region is CSVAMGLTYEQYF. The CDR3 nucleotides are TGCAGCGTTGCTATGGGACTAACCTACGAGCAGTACTTC.